The entry that follows covers one T cell receptor beta chain sequence. Other DNA sequences in the same sample also yield this CDR3. Original analysis: Quantification of nucleated cells was approximated via reference gene primer amplification. Sequencing was performed with immunoSEQ multiplex PCR; in TCRdb, only in-frame clones are kept and a portion is missing. D and trimming come from the DNA, and the V and J calls and clone size come from that table. The sample consists of 200,000 to 300,000 clones, around 90% of them appearing once. This entry is derived from a study of blood T cell repertoires in COVID-19. Study summary: From the United States, Italy and Spain came samples of acute and convalescent COVID-19. PBMCs, B-cell-depleted T cells, or T cells provided the cDNA or gDNA that made up the material.

The Seattle site enrolled patients during active infection and followed them longitudinally. V was trimmed by 0 bases and J by 8 bases, leaving 10 bases between them. The CDR3 runs 13 residues. The source is a man aged 25-40 years with COVID-19, enrolled during active disease. This sequence joins TRBV12-3 or TRBV12-4 and TRBJ1-2; a weak D match, TRBD1 (5 bases). Material: peripheral blood. CDR3 sequence: CASSLAREGGYTF. CDR3 DNA: TGTGCCAGCAGTTTAGCCAGGGAGGGAGGCTACACCTTC.